This T cell receptor (beta chain) was captured by sequencing in a study of long-term antiretroviral therapy in people with HIV. Study-level information: The oldest specimens predate the 2015 immediate-ART recommendation by about a decade.

V lost 3 bases and J 6 bases, leaving 15 bases between the germline ends. The CDR3 has 14 residues. CDR1 and CDR2 (germline): GTSNPN, SVGIG (reference sequence). With survey level as its setting, the immunoSEQ assay was v3.0. Profiled with immunoSEQ multiplex PCR; TCRdb holds only in-frame clones, not every one. The sample has about 20,000 clones, approximately 90% seen once; the top ten hold 9.2%. The chain combines TRBV30 with TRBJ1-5; D perhaps matches TRBD1 (5 bases). The sequences come from unsorted PBMCs, collected about 4.5 years before starting antiretroviral therapy. The receptor was isolated from a young woman with HIV. Here the CDR3 DNA reads TGTGCCTGGAGGGGGGACGGTGACTCTCAGCCCCAGCATTTT. It encodes CAWRGDGDSQPQHF.